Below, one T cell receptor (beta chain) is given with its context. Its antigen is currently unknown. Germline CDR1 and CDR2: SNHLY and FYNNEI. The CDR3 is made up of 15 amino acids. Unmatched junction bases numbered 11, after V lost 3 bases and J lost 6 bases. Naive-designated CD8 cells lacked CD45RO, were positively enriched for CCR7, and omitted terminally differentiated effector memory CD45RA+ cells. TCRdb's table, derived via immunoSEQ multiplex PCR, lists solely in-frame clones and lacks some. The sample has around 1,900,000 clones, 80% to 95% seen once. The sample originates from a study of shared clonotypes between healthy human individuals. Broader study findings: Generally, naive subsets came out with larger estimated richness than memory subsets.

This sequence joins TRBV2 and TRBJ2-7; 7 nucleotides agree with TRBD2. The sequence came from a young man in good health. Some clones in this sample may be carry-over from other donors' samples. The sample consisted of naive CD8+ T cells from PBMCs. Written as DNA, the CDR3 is TGTGCCAGCAGTGAGCTGGGCGGACTAGGCGGCGAGCAGTACTTC. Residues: CASSELGGLGGEQYF.